These 12 T cell receptor beta chains came from one sample sequenced in a study of human T cells and chemical hapten exposure. Documented time point: pre-sensitization, week 0. Treatment of the sample: therapeutic diphenylcyclopropenone sensitization with weekly scalp DPC. TCRdb reanalysed the RACE reads using MiXCR and keeps one entry per CDR3 protein. Here the sample spans roughly 380,000 distinct CDR3 sequences, 4.5% to 6% being singletons. This specimen consisted of whole blood, obtained in connection with sensitization to the hapten diphenylcyclopropenone (DPC). The receptors derive from a woman aged 45-60 years with alopecia areata. Some clones in this sample may be carry-over from other donors' samples.

This clonotype has a count of ten or more. V gene TRBV6-6 combines with J gene TRBJ2-3; no firm D call. The CDR3 runs to 14 residues. Deletions cut 2 bases from V and 0 bases from J, with 6 bases between. Germline V gene lookup returns CDR1 MNHNY and CDR2 SVGAGI (reference sequence). The CDR3 bases are TGTGCCAGCAGTTACGCCCCTAGCACAGATACGCAGTATTTT. Translated: CASSYAPSTDTQYF.

This clonotype came up many times. The V and J genes are TRBV6-5 and TRBJ2-7, with 7 positions matching TRBD2. With 0 bases clipped from V and 0 bases from J, the junction kept 5 bases outside the gene matches. This CDR3 is built from 16 residues. CDR1 is MNHEY and CDR2 is SVGAGI in the germline V gene. DNA of the CDR3: TGTGCCAGCAGTTACTCTCCGCGGGGGAGCTCCTACGAGCAGTACTTC. Translating it yields CASSYSPRGSSYEQYF.

This rearrangement joins TRBV6-6 to TRBJ2-2, with D perhaps TRBD1 or TRBD2 (5 bases each). This CDR3 spans 14 amino acids. The V end was cut by 6 bases, the J end by 6 bases, with 14 bases between. Germline CDR1 and CDR2: MNHNY and SVGAGI (reference sequence). The CDR3 is CASRDAGTAGELFF. CDR3 DNA: TGTGCCAGCAGAGACGCAGGGACGGCCGGGGAGCTGTTTTTT.

This clonotype has at least ten counts. This chain uses TRBV28 with TRBJ2-1; possibly TRBD2 for D (5 bases). The CDR3 has 13 amino acids. Trimming shortened V by 11 bases and J by 5 bases, and 16 bases separated the two germline ends. Germline CDR1 and CDR2: MDHEN and SYDVKM. The CDR3 sequence is CASGPGSHNEQFF. Here the CDR3 DNA reads TGTGCCTCTGGGCCGGGGTCCCACAATGAGCAGTTCTTC.

This chain joins TRBV27 and TRBJ2-3, with 12 bases aligning to TRBD2. Per germline, CDR1 MNHEY and CDR2 SMNVEV (reference sequence). The CDR3 runs 16 residues. V lost 5 bases and J lost 4; bases outside the gene matches: 7. CDR3 region: CASSPLAGGPADTQYF. CDR3 sequence (DNA): TGTGCCAGCAGTCCTCTAGCGGGGGGGCCAGCAGATACGCAGTATTTT.

At least ten counts were recorded for this clonotype. The CDR3 bases are TGTGCCAGCAGCTTAAATGCCGGGCGATTGCAACAGAGGGAGACCCAGTACTTC. This codes for CASSLNAGRLQQRETQYF. The chain joins TRBV7-9 to TRBJ2-5; D not certain. Trimming pared 2 bases from V and 5 bases from J, leaving 24 bases between. CDR3 length equals 18 residues. Per germline, CDR1 SEHNR and CDR2 FQNEAQ (reference sequence).

This clonotype was detected many times. This rearrangement joins TRBV5-1 to TRBJ2-3; TRBD1 aligns across 9 bases. V trimming: 5 bases; J trimming: 2 bases; junction bases outside the gene matches: 12. Germline assignment: CDR1 SGHRS and CDR2 YFSETQ. This CDR3 contains 17 residues. CDR3 DNA: TGCGCCAGCAGATCCACCGGAGGGGACAGGGACACAGATACGCAGTATTTT. Residues: CASRSTGGDRDTDTQYF. Variable domain in full (rest from reference TRBV5-1 and TRBJ2-3): KAGVTQTPRYLIKTRGQQVTLSCSPISGHRSVSWYQQTPGQGLQFLFEYFSETQRNKGNFPGRFSGRQFSNSRSEMNVSTLELGDSALYLCASRSTGGDRDTDTQYFGPGTRLTVL.

V is TRBV4-2 and J is TRBJ1-2; D uncertain. Germline lookup yields CDR1 LGHNA and CDR2 YNFKEQ. The CDR3 is 18 residues long. The V end lost 1 base, the J end lost 0 bases, and 18 bases lay between the germline ends. DNA of the CDR3: TGTGCCAGCAGCCAAGCACCGGGAGTCGTCGATACTAACTATGGCTACACCTTC. It codes for CASSQAPGVVDTNYGYTF.

This clonotype has a count of ten or more. This CDR3 is CASSYRGLEKLFF. In nucleotides, the CDR3 is TGTGCCAGCAGTTACAGGGGGCTTGAAAAACTGTTTTTT. The rearrangement uses TRBV6-5 and TRBJ1-4, with TRBD1 matching over 7 bases. The CDR3 runs 13 residues. V shed 2 bases, J shed 7 bases, and the junction held 1 base outside the gene matches. In germline, CDR1 is MNHEY, CDR2 SVGAGI.

This sequence joins TRBV3-1 and TRBJ2-2; D is uncertain. The ends were cut back, 1 base at V and 6 bases at J, with 12 bases in the middle. Per the germline V gene, CDR1 is LGHDT and CDR2 is YNNKEL (reference sequence). The CDR3 consists of 15 residues. Here the CDR3 DNA reads TGTGCCAGCAGCCAAGCCGGGTCAGGTGCCGGGGAGCTGTTTTTT. The encoded protein is CASSQAGSGAGELFF.

The chain has TRBV27 and TRBJ2-5; 10 bases align to TRBD1. J lost 5 bases, V lost 5 bases, and 11 bases had no gene match. The CDR3 extends over 16 amino acids. Germline V gene data show CDR1 as MNHEY and CDR2 as SMNVEV (reference sequence). Here the CDR3 DNA reads TGTGCCAGCAGTACCCTCCGGGACAGGGGTGCGGAGACCCAGTACTTC. This gives the protein CASSTLRDRGAETQYF.

This clonotype was detected many times. J is TRBJ2-1 and V is TRBV15, with 10 bases that match TRBD1. CDR3 length equals 15 residues. The J segment lost 8 bases and the V segment lost 3 bases, leaving 7 bases of the junction unmatched. Per the germline V gene, CDR1 is LNHNV and CDR2 is YYDKDF (reference sequence). The CDR3 reads CATSSWDRGGHEQFF. In nucleotides, the CDR3 is TGTGCCACCAGCAGCTGGGACAGGGGAGGTCATGAGCAGTTCTTC.